The next 30 T cell receptor beta chains were all read from a single sample in a study of cytomegalovirus exposure and HLA in healthy donors. The PCR used 60 Vbeta and 13 Jbeta primers. Profiling relied on immunoSEQ multiplex PCR, and the TCRdb table lists in-frame clones only, not all of them. The sample includes more than 90,000 clones, about two thirds of them seen just once. Specimen: PBMCs. These receptors all stem from a man aged 50 to 60 in good health and CMV-seronegative.

The chain links TRBV4-3 to TRBJ1-2, with 7 bases lining up with TRBD1. Germline CDR1 is LGHNA and CDR2 is YSLEER. V dropped 1 base and J dropped 4; count of bases not matched to a gene: 9. CDR3 length equals 16 residues. The chain's CDR3 is CASSQAADRHLYGYTF. The CDR3 coding sequence is TGCGCCAGCAGCCAAGCGGCGGACAGGCACCTCTATGGCTACACCTTC.

As concerns this clone: A read error may produce the germline difference seen at one junction end. V usage is TRBV7-7 and J usage is TRBJ2-5; D not certain. The CDR3 has 13 residues. Germline values: CDR1 SSHAT, CDR2 FNYEAQ (reference sequence). CDR3: CASSLDLRETQYF. DNA of the CDR3: TGTGCTAGCAGCTTAGACTTGCGGGAGACCCAGTACTTC.

This clone was recorded a few times. Since no conserved phenylalanine or tryptophan closes the CDR3, a read error is the likely cause. The V and J genes are TRBV6-6 and TRBJ1-6, with D perhaps TRBD1 (6 bases). This CDR3 comprises 16 residues. V was trimmed by 7 bases and J by 0 bases, leaving 13 bases between them. The germline CDR1 and CDR2 sequences are MNHNY and SVGAGI (reference sequence). The CDR3, as DNA: TGTGCCAGCACCATACAGGGAAGCTCCTATAATTCACCCCTCCACGTT. This sequence encodes CASTIQGSSYNSPLHV.

J is TRBJ1-5 and V is TRBV7-2; TRBD1 might be the D (5 bases). Germline V lookup: CDR1 SGHTA, CDR2 FQGNSA. This CDR3 is built from 15 residues. V was trimmed by 0 bases and J by 2 bases, leaving 8 bases between them. The CDR3 region has the DNA TGTGCCAGCAGCTTAGCTATACAGGGCAATCAGCCCCAGCATTTT. Translation gives CASSLAIQGNQPQHF. Supplemented by reference TRBV7-2 and TRBJ1-5, the full variable domain reads GAGVSQSPSNKVTEKGKDVELRCDPISGHTALYWYRQSLGQGLEFLIYFQGNSAPDKSGLPSDRFSAERTGGSVSTLTIQRTQQEDSAVYLCASSLAIQGNQPQHFGDGTRLSIL.

The rearrangement uses TRBV7-3 and TRBJ2-1; a possible D gene is TRBD1 (6 bases). From germline, CDR1 is SGHTA and CDR2 FQGTGA. The CDR3 totals 14 residues. Deletions cut 4 bases from V and 3 bases from J, with 10 bases between. The CDR3 DNA reads TGTGCCAGCAGCTCCAGGGGAATCTACAATGAGCAGTTCTTC. Its translation: CASSSRGIYNEQFF. Combining the CDR3 with reference TRBV7-3 and TRBJ2-1 gives the whole variable domain GAGVSQTPSNKVTEKGKYVELRCDPISGHTALYWYRQSLGQGPEFLIYFQGTGAADDSGLPNDRFFAVRPEGSVSTLKIQRTERGDSAVYLCASSSRGIYNEQFFGPGTRLTVL.

The chain joins TRBV2 to TRBJ2-7; weak D call: TRBD1 (6 bases). CDR3 length: 14 amino acids. Trimming cost V 7 bases and J 7 bases, with 20 bases left between them. The germline CDR1 and CDR2 sequences are SNHLY and FYNNEI. The CDR3 region is CASIGQTPLGEQYV. Here the CDR3 DNA reads TGTGCCAGCATCGGACAGACACCTCTTGGGGAGCAGTACGTC.

The chain couples TRBV30 to TRBJ2-5, with 9 bases fitting TRBD2. Trimming at V came to 2 bases and at J to 4 bases, leaving 14 bases not matched to a gene. The CDR3 covers 17 residues. The germline CDR1 and CDR2 sequences are GTSNPN and SVGIG (reference sequence). The CDR3 region has the DNA TGTGCCTGGAGTCGGCGTGCTAGCGGGGTAACGGGAGAGACCCAGTACTTC. Translation gives CAWSRRASGVTGETQYF.

This clone was detected once. The chain carries TRBV7-9 and TRBJ2-5; 8 positions agree with TRBD1. The CDR3 consists of 13 residues. CDR1 is SEHNR and CDR2 is FQNEAQ in the germline V gene (reference sequence). Trimming at V came to 11 bases and at J to 1 base, leaving 6 bases not matched to a gene. The CDR3 spells CAGQDRGQETQYF. The CDR3 nucleotides read TGTGCCGGACAAGACAGGGGCCAAGAGACCCAGTACTTC.

The J gene is TRBJ2-1, the V gene TRBV25-1; 7 nucleotides line up with TRBD1. The CDR3 is 15 amino acids. From germline, CDR1 is MGHDK and CDR2 SYGVNS. The V and J ends lost 2 bases and 9 bases, in that order; junction bases with no gene match: 10. For the CDR3, the DNA is TGTGCCAGCAGTGAAGGTGACAGGGCTAAGAGTGAGCAGTTCTTC. This encodes CASSEGDRAKSEQFF.

The chain joins TRBV29-1 to TRBJ1-2, with D possibly being TRBD1 (6 bases). The germline V and J ends were trimmed by 3 bases and 6 bases, with 14 bases remaining between them. The germline gives CDR1 SQVTM, CDR2 ANQGSEA. This CDR3 has 13 amino acids. The CDR3 region is CSVDSTGLNGYTF. The CDR3 coding sequence is TGCAGCGTTGATTCAACAGGGCTTAATGGCTACACCTTC.

This sequence joins TRBV4-3 and TRBJ1-2, with 7 bases matching TRBD1. Germline assignment: CDR1 LGHNA and CDR2 YSLEER. This CDR3 has 18 amino acids. V gave up 0 bases and J gave up 0 bases; unmatched junction bases: 10. CDR3 region: CASSQEGQGGYSNYGYTF. In DNA form, the CDR3 reads TGCGCCAGCAGCCAAGAAGGTCAGGGGGGTTATTCTAACTATGGCTACACCTTC.

The chain carries TRBV28 and TRBJ1-4; 8 positions agree with TRBD1. The J segment lost 2 bases and the V segment lost 3 bases, leaving 8 bases of the junction unmatched. The CDR3 covers 17 residues. The germline V gene has CDR1 MDHEN and CDR2 SYDVKM. The CDR3 bases are TGTGCCAGCAGTTTCAGGACAGGGAGGAGGACTAATGAAAAACTGTTTTTT. Its protein product is CASSFRTGRRTNEKLFF. The full variable domain, completed using reference TRBV28 and TRBJ1-4, is DVKVTQSSRYLVKRTGEKVFLECVQDMDHENMFWYRQDPGLGLRLIYFSYDVKMKEKGDIPEGYSVSREKKERFSLILESASTNQTSMYLCASSFRTGRRTNEKLFFGSGTQLSVL.

In nucleotides, the CDR3 is TGCAGCGTTGGACAGGGCCCAGGCCAGCCCCAGCATTTT. Translated, it gives CSVGQGPGQPQHF. V usage is TRBV29-1 and J usage is TRBJ1-5; 7 bases align to TRBD1. This CDR3 is built from 13 residues. J lost 7 bases, V lost 4 bases, and 7 bases had no gene match. Germline lookup yields CDR1 SQVTM and CDR2 ANQGSEA.

V gene TRBV7-3 combines with J gene TRBJ1-5, with D possibly TRBD1 on 5 matching bases. This CDR3 contains 13 residues. Per the germline V gene, CDR1 is SGHTA and CDR2 is FQGTGA. V was cut by 4 bases and J by 6 bases, with 10 bases left in between. The CDR3 bases are TGTGCCAGCAGCTCCCAGGGCGGTCAGCCCCAGCATTTT. It yields the protein CASSSQGGQPQHF.

V is TRBV7-9 and J is TRBJ2-3, with D tentatively TRBD1 (7 bases). The CDR3 length is 15 residues. V lost 5 bases, J lost 9 bases, and 21 bases lay in between. The germline V gene encodes CDR1 SEHNR and CDR2 FQNEAQ (reference sequence). The CDR3 region has the DNA TGTGCCAGCAGCCCCTCTGGACAGGCGGGGCGGACGCAGTATTTT. Translated, it gives CASSPSGQAGRTQYF.

The chain combines TRBV7-2 with TRBJ2-5; tentatively, D is TRBD2 (6 bases). Trimming pared 4 bases from V and 3 bases from J, leaving 18 bases between. Per the germline V gene, CDR1 is SGHTA and CDR2 is FQGNSA. The CDR3 runs to 16 residues. DNA of the CDR3: TGTGCCAGCAGCTGGATACCTTTGACGGGGGAAGAGACCCAGTACTTC. Translating gives CASSWIPLTGEETQYF.

The rearrangement joins TRBV5-4 to TRBJ2-7; 10 bases are shared with TRBD1. J lost 5 bases, V lost 0 bases, and 2 bases had no gene match. The CDR3 is made up of 14 amino acids. Germline-derived CDR1 and CDR2 are SGHNT and YYREEE (reference sequence). CDR3 residues: CASSLGDRGHEQYV. The CDR3 region has the DNA TGTGCCAGCAGCTTGGGGGACAGGGGCCACGAGCAGTACGTC.

The genes are TRBV28 and TRBJ1-3; no firm D call. This CDR3 region has 16 residues. Deletions cut 5 bases from V and 0 bases from J, with 14 bases between. CDR1 is MDHEN and CDR2 is SYDVKM in the germline V gene. Here the CDR3 DNA reads TGTGCCAGCAGTCCCTTCACGAACTTCTCTGGAAACACCATATATTTT. Its translation is CASSPFTNFSGNTIYF.

This chain uses TRBV5-1 with TRBJ2-5; 7 bases line up with TRBD2. The CDR3 is 14 residues long. Germline-derived CDR1 and CDR2 are SGHRS and YFSETQ. Trimming at V came to 3 bases and at J to 5 bases, leaving 7 bases not matched to a gene. The DNA of the CDR3 is TGCGCCAGCAGCTCGGACTGGGAGGGGGAGACCCAGTACTTC. It codes for CASSSDWEGETQYF.

This clone came up once. The V and J genes are TRBV5-4 and TRBJ2-6, with D perhaps matching TRBD2 (6 bases). The V end was cut by 3 bases, the J end by 3 bases, with 10 bases between. The germline V gene has CDR1 SGHNT and CDR2 YYREEE (reference sequence). The CDR3 consists of 15 residues. The CDR3 sequence: CASSSSGGGANVLTF. The CDR3 nucleotides read TGTGCCAGCAGCTCATCCGGGGGTGGGGCCAACGTCCTGACTTTC.

This clone was seen a handful of times. This rearrangement joins TRBV7-2 to TRBJ1-1; possibly TRBD1 for D (5 bases). The CDR3 loop spans 14 amino acids. Germline V gives CDR1 SGHTA, CDR2 FQGNSA. V was clipped by 2 bases and J by 8 bases, with 15 bases between them. In DNA, the CDR3 is TGTGCCAGCAGCTTACTATCGGGGGTTGAAGAAGCTTTCTTT. Amino acids: CASSLLSGVEEAFF.

This chain joins TRBV29-1 and TRBJ1-2; a weak D match, TRBD1 (6 bases). This CDR3 comprises 11 residues. Germline CDR1 SQVTM, CDR2 ANQGSEA. Trimming removed 4 bases at V and 4 bases at J, with 7 bases between. The CDR3 spells CSVARGYGYTF. The CDR3 DNA sequence: TGCAGCGTTGCCAGGGGCTATGGCTACACCTTC.

The rearrangement links TRBV9 to TRBJ2-3; D might be TRBD2 (6 bases). The CDR3 loop spans 15 amino acids. V was trimmed by 4 bases and J by 2 bases, leaving 14 bases between them. Germline V gene sequence: CDR1 SGDLS, CDR2 YYNGEE. The CDR3 here is CASSSWTTATDTQYF. The DNA of the CDR3 is TGTGCCAGCAGCTCTTGGACTACAGCCACAGATACGCAGTATTTT. The variable domain in full, with the rest retrieved from reference TRBV9 and TRBJ2-3, is DSGVTQTPKHLITATGQRVTLRCSPRSGDLSVYWYQQSLDQGLQFLIQYYNGEERAKGNILERFSAQQFPDLHSELNLSSLELGDSALYFCASSSWTTATDTQYFGPGTRLTVL.

V and J are TRBV6-5 and TRBJ2-1, with a tentative D call TRBD2 (6 bases). CDR1 is MNHEY and CDR2 is SVGAGI in the germline V gene. The CDR3 loop spans 16 amino acids. V was cut by 2 bases and J by 0 bases, with 11 bases left in between. This CDR3 is CASSYRDWSSYNEQFF. For the CDR3, the DNA is TGTGCCAGCAGTTACAGGGACTGGAGCTCCTACAATGAGCAGTTCTTC.

This rearrangement joins TRBV7-6 to TRBJ2-1; D possibly corresponds to TRBD2 (5 bases). The V end was cut by 3 bases, the J end by 7 bases, with 7 bases between. Germline values: CDR1 SGHVS, CDR2 FNYEAQ. This CDR3 has 12 amino acids. CDR3: CASSFSGNEQFF. CDR3 in DNA: TGTGCCAGCAGCTTCTCGGGGAATGAGCAGTTCTTC.

This rearrangement joins TRBV2 to TRBJ2-7, with TRBD2 identical over 7 bases. The CDR3 runs 14 residues. CDR1 is SNHLY and CDR2 is FYNNEI in the germline V gene. V gave up 3 bases and J gave up 2 bases; unmatched junction bases: 4. DNA for the CDR3: TGTGCCAGCAGTGAGGAAGCGGGACCCTACGAGCAGTACTTC. Protein sequence: CASSEEAGPYEQYF.

The chain has TRBV4-2 and TRBJ2-5; D uncertain. This CDR3 has 13 residues. The V and J ends lost 4 bases and 2 bases respectively, with 8 bases between them. The germline V gene encodes CDR1 LGHNA and CDR2 YNFKEQ. The CDR3 DNA is TGTGCCAGCAGCCTAAACATTCAAGAGACCCAGTACTTC. Protein product: CASSLNIQETQYF.

The gene calls are TRBV5-1 and TRBJ2-3, with 12 positions matching TRBD2. V shed 4 bases and J 0 bases; nucleotides not matched to a gene: 6. The CDR3 is 17 amino acids. Germline V lookup: CDR1 SGHRS, CDR2 YFSETQ. The CDR3 region has the DNA TGCGCCAGCAGCCTCCGGACTAGCGGGGATAGCACAGATACGCAGTATTTT. Its protein product is CASSLRTSGDSTDTQYF.

This clone was seen a handful of times. V usage is TRBV12-5 and J usage is TRBJ2-7; TRBD1 aligns across 7 bases. V trimming: 6 bases; J trimming: 3 bases; junction bases outside the gene matches: 5. CDR3 size: 13 residues. The germline V gene has CDR1 LGHNT and CDR2 FRNRAP. The CDR3 here is CASGWDSGYEQYF. CDR3 nucleotides: TGTGCTAGTGGCTGGGACAGCGGCTACGAGCAGTACTTC.

The rearrangement uses TRBV7-6 and TRBJ2-5; the D gene is possibly TRBD1 (6 bases). This CDR3 comprises 14 residues. The germline V and J ends were trimmed by 2 bases and 4 bases, with 11 bases remaining between them. Germline V gives CDR1 SGHVS, CDR2 FNYEAQ. CDR3 nucleotide sequence: TGTGCCAGCAGCTTACCACAGGGCAGAGAGACCCAGTACTTC. This sequence encodes CASSLPQGRETQYF.